This is a list of T cell receptor beta chains from one sample in a study of shared clonotypes between healthy human individuals. Method: immunoSEQ multiplex PCR; TCRdb's copy keeps in-frame clones and lacks some. The table records about 490,000 clones, over 65% of them present only once. Sequencing used PBMCs. Every receptor here comes from a woman between 40 and 55 years old in good health. Some clones in this sample may be carry-over from other donors' samples. Each CDR3 is given with its conserved first and last residue. A D gene is named only where the DNA matches it firmly. The size of a clone is reported for some rows only, either as once, few or many, or as a class for expanded clones.

TRBV30	few	TRBJ1-2	-	CACRWGGAGGYTF	TGTGCCTGCCGGTGGGGGGGCGCGGGTGGCTACACCTTC
TRBV2	-	TRBJ2-1	TRBD2	CASLGREGRVDEQFF	TGTGCCAGCCTCGGGCGGGAGGGCCGGGTGGATGAGCAGTTCTTC
TRBV9	-	TRBJ1-5	-	CASSVEGVQPQHF	TGTGCCAGCAGCGTAGAAGGGGTTCAGCCCCAGCATTTT
TRBV6-1	-	TRBJ2-7	TRBD1	CASSEEAGGSYEQYF	TGTGCCAGCAGTGAAGAGGCAGGGGGTTCCTACGAGCAGTACTTC
TRBV5-1	-	TRBJ2-2	TRBD1	CASSLVQGGAGELFF	TGCGCCAGCAGCTTGGTACAGGGGGGCGCCGGGGAGCTGTTTTTT
TRBV27	-	TRBJ2-3	-	CASSSTDITDTQYF	TGTGCCAGCAGTTCGACAGATATCACAGATACGCAGTATTTT
TRBV7-9	-	TRBJ2-7	-	CASSPGTYYEQYF	TGTGCCAGCAGCCCCGGCACCTACTACGAGCAGTACTTC
TRBV7-9	-	TRBJ2-2	-	CASRKGLNTGELFF	TGTGCCAGCAGGAAAGGACTAAACACCGGGGAGCTGTTTTTT
TRBV7-6	-	TRBJ1-1	TRBD1	CASSSNTGTGVGKNTEAFF	TGTGCCAGCAGCTCCAATACAGGGACAGGTGTCGGGAAGAACACTGAAGCTTTCTTT
TRBV15	-	TRBJ2-5	TRBD2	CATSRRLAEETQYF	TGTGCCACCAGCAGGAGACTAGCGGAAGAGACCCAGTACTTC
TRBV5-1	-	TRBJ2-1	-	CASSFTGTYNEQFF	TGCGCCAGCAGCTTCACAGGAACCTACAATGAGCAGTTCTTC
TRBV14	once	TRBJ2-7	-	CASSQVGARPYEQYF	TGTGCCAGCAGCCAAGTCGGGGCTCGGCCCTACGAGCAGTACTTC
TRBV7-2	-	TRBJ2-2	-	CASSFRGANTGELFF	TGTGCCAGCAGCTTTCGTGGGGCGAACACCGGGGAGCTGTTTTTT
TRBV5-4	many	TRBJ1-2	-	CASRPDTNYGYTF	TGTGCCAGCAGACCAGACACCAACTATGGCTACACCTTC
TRBV5-1	-	TRBJ2-5	TRBD2	CASSLEAAGVGETQYF	TGCGCCAGCAGCTTGGAGGCGGCGGGAGTGGGAGAGACCCAGTACTTC
TRBV30	-	TRBJ2-7	-	CAWSGVLSSYEQYF	TGTGCCTGGAGTGGGGTCCTTAGCTCCTACGAGCAGTACTTC
TRBV5-6	-	TRBJ1-4	TRBD1	CASSLSGQGSEKLFF	TGTGCCAGCAGCTTGTCAGGACAGGGGAGTGAAAAACTGTTTTTT
TRBV9	-	TRBJ1-1	-	CASSVGDGGVGTEAFF	TGTGCCAGCAGCGTAGGGGACGGTGGGGTGGGCACTGAAGCTTTCTTT
TRBV7-2	-	TRBJ2-2	-	CASSAGLVTNTGELFF	TGTGCCAGCAGCGCTGGCTTAGTCACCAACACCGGGGAGCTGTTTTTT
TRBV13	once	TRBJ2-6	-	CASTRSGANVLTF	TGTGCCAGCACTCGGTCCGGGGCCAACGTCCTGACTTTC
TRBV27	-	TRBJ2-7	-	CASSLSGVYREQYF	TGTGCCAGCAGTTTATCAGGGGTGTATCGGGAGCAGTACTTC
TRBV10-1	-	TRBJ1-1	-	CASSGVNTEAFF	TGCGCCAGCAGTGGGGTGAACACTGAAGCTTTCTTT
TRBV7-3	-	TRBJ2-2	TRBD2	CASSHQPGTSGTGGELFF	TGTGCCAGCAGCCATCAGCCCGGGACTAGCGGGACTGGCGGGGAGCTGTTTTTT
TRBV30	-	TRBJ1-2	TRBD1	CAWNPTGSGYGYTF	TGTGCCTGGAACCCGACAGGGAGCGGCTATGGCTACACCTTC
TRBV4-1	-	TRBJ2-1	-	CASSQDLGGSYNEQFF	TGCGCCAGCAGCCAAGATCTGGGGGGTTCCTACAATGAGCAGTTCTTC